This T cell receptor beta chain appears in the sequencing data of a study of shared clonotypes between healthy human individuals. Trimming cost V 1 base and J 1 base, with 23 bases left between them. From germline, CDR1 is SGHVS and CDR2 FNYEAQ. The CDR3 runs to 20 residues. Across several immunoSEQ plates, the genomic DNA of each subset was split evenly. Assay used: immunoSEQ multiplex PCR; TCRdb lists only in-frame clones, some missing. The top ten clones hold 0.3% to 0.35% of a sample with about 600,000 clones, 98% of them seen once. Terminally differentiated effector memory CD45RA+ cells were excluded from the naive CD8 cells, which were CD45RO-negative and positively selected for CCR7.

V usage is TRBV7-6 and J usage is TRBJ2-1; a possible D gene is TRBD1 (5 bases). The sample was naive CD8+ T cells sorted from blood. This clonotype was obtained from a man under 40 in good health. CDR3 bases: TGTGCCAGCAGCTTAGGAAGACAGAACCCTCAAAGCCCTTCCTACAATGAGCAGTTCTTC. The encoded protein is CASSLGRQNPQSPSYNEQFF.